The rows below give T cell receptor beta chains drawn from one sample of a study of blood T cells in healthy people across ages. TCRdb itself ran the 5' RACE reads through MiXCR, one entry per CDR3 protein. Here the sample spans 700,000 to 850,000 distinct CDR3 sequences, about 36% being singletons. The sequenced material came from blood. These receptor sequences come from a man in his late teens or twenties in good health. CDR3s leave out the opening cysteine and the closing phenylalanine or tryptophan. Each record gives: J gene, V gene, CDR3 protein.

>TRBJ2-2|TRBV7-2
ASSLVASGVTGELF
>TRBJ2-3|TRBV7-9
ASSFGDGAGDTQY
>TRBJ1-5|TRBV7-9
ASSLGNSDQPQH
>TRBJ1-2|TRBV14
ASSRGIYGYT
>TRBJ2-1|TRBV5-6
ASSQGGRAYNEQF
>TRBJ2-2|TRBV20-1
SARVRNTGELF
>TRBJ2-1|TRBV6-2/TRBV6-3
ASSYSAGGGINEQF
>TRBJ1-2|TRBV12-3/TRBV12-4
ASSPTGGTNT
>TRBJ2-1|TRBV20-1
SAGGTSYNEQF
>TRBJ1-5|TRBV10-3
AISESMEQPQH
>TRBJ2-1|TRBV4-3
ASSQEARAETQF
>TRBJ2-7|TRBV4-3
ASSQDRGFYEQY
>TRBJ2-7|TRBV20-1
SAYSNYEQY
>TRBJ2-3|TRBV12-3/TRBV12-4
ASSGGLGGTDTQY
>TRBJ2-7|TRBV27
ASSSPGQGVYEQY
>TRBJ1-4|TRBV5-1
ASRVSGYNEKLF
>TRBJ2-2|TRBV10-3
AISESTRSANTGELF
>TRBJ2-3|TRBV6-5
ASSYSYEESTDTQY
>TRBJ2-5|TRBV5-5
ASSGFSGVRETQY
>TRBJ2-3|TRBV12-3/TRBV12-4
ASSKPQGSDPTDTQY
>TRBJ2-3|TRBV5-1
ASSLLDPPQY
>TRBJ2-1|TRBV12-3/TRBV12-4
ASSLDLVSEQF
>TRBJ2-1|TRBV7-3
ASSLASGGADEQF
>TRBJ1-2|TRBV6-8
ASSFPDRETDIYGYT
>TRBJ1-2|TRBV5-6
ASSTSSYGYT
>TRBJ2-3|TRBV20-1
SAIPPYHTDTQY
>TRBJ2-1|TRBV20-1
SASPLPTSGSYNEQF
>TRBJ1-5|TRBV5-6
ASSLRQGVINQPQH
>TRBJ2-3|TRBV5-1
ASKTYPRGVPDTQY
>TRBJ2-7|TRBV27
ASSPLRSYYEQY
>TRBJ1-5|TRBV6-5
ASSYSDPGQPQH
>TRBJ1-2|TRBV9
ASSPAGLDGYT
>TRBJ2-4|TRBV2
ASSGMLAKNIQY
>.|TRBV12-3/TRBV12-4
ASSQWDSYEQY
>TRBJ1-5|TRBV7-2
ASSPRRQPQH
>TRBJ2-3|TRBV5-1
ASSLERSSTDTQY
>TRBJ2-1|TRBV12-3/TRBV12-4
ASSPRLAGANYNEQF
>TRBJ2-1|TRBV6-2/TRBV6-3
ASSMTDNEQF
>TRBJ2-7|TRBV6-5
ASSSSRQGRYEQY
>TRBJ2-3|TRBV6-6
ASKDGGGRSTDTQY
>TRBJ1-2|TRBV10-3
AISDYRGPVDGYT
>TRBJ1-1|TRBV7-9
ASSLAGYELNTEAF
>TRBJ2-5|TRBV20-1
SARGGGPEQY
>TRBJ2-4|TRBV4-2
ASSQAVPAVAGGWNIQY
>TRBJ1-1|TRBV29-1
GVERQFNAEAF
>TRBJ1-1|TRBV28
ASSPTGTGLPEAF
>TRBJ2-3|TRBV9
ASSVGTIPSTDTQY
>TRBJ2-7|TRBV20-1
SASAESSYEQY
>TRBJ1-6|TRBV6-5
ASSYSLGSSYNSPLH
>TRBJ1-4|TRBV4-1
ASGVDPEKLF
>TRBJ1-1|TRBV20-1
SARDLSQRGAF
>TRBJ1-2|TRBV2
ASNRGDFSNYGYT
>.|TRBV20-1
SALGTRSSYNEQY
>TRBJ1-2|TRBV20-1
SARARGGGENYGYT
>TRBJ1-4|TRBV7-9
ASSIGQYEKLF
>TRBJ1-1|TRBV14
ASSPRRGVATEAF
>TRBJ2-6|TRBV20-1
SARAPSGANVLT
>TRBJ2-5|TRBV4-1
ASSQGLAGKETQY